This is a list of T cell receptor beta chains from one sample in a study of shared clonotypes between healthy human individuals. Sequenced by immunoSEQ multiplex PCR; TCRdb stores in-frame clones only, minus some. The sample lists 600,000 to 750,000 clones, 90% seen once, with 34% in the top ten. The sequencing sample was made of memory CD8+ T cells from PBMCs. These TCRs come from a man aged 18 to 30 in good health. Some clones in this sample may be carry-over from other donors' samples. The CDR3 runs from the conserved cysteine through the conserved F or W. The D gene is left open where the match is weak. Clone size is not always given. Where it is, it says once, few, many or a class for expanded clones.

TGTGCCACCAGCAGAGGGGGCGGGACCTCCTACAATGAGCAGTTCTTC,CATSRGGGTSYNEQFF,TRBV15,NA,TRBJ2-1,16,NA
TGTGCCAGCAGTCTAAGACTTATGAACACTGAAGCTTTCTTT,CASSLRLMNTEAFF,TRBV27,NA,TRBJ1-1,14,NA
TGTGCCAGCAGCTTGGGGACTAGCGGGAGGGCCGGCTACAATGAGCAGTTCTTC,CASSLGTSGRAGYNEQFF,TRBV11-2,NA,TRBJ2-1,18,TRBD2
TGTGCCAGCAGCCCCCCCGGACGGGGTAAGGATGAAAAACTGTTTTTT,CASSPPGRGKDEKLFF,TRBV7-9,NA,TRBJ1-4,16,NA
TGCGCCAGCAGCTTGCGGGCGGAGGAGGTGAACACTGAAGCTTTCTTT,CASSLRAEEVNTEAFF,TRBV5-1,NA,TRBJ1-1,16,NA
TGTGCCAGCAGCCCGCTCATTGAAAGAAACGGGGAGCTGTTTTTT,CASSPLIERNGELFF,TRBV27,NA,TRBJ2-2,15,NA
TGTGCCAGCAGCCCGATACTAGCGGGAGTTCGGTACAATGAGCAGTTCTTC,CASSPILAGVRYNEQFF,TRBV7-9,NA,TRBJ2-1,17,TRBD2
TGTGCCAGCAGCTCACACGGACAGGGTAGTCCCGAGCAGTACTTC,CASSSHGQGSPEQYF,TRBV13,NA,TRBJ2-7,15,TRBD1
TGTGCCAGCAGGCCGCGACGGGGGGCGAGCGATCAGCCCCAGCATTTT,CASRPRRGASDQPQHF,TRBV5-8,NA,TRBJ1-5,16,NA
TGTGCCAGCAGCTTAGCCTACGACTATACTGGCGGGAGTCAGTATGAGCAGTTCTTC,CASSLAYDYTGGSQYEQFF,TRBV11-1,NA,TRBJ2-1,19,TRBD2
TGTGCCAGTAGTATACATGAGGGGGAAGCCACTGAAGCTTTCTTT,CASSIHEGEATEAFF,TRBV19,few,TRBJ1-1,15,NA
TGTGCCAGCAGCTCACCCCTCGGGACAGACAACAATCAGCCCCAGCATTTT,CASSSPLGTDNNQPQHF,TRBV7-8,NA,TRBJ1-5,17,TRBD1
TGTGCCACCAGCTCCAGACGATTTGGACCGATCTCCTACGAGCAGTACTTC,CATSSRRFGPISYEQYF,TRBV15,NA,TRBJ2-7,17,NA
TGTGCCAGCAGACTTCCGGGGGCAGGGTGGAGCGAGCAGTACTTC,CASRLPGAGWSEQYF,TRBV28,NA,TRBJ2-7,15,NA